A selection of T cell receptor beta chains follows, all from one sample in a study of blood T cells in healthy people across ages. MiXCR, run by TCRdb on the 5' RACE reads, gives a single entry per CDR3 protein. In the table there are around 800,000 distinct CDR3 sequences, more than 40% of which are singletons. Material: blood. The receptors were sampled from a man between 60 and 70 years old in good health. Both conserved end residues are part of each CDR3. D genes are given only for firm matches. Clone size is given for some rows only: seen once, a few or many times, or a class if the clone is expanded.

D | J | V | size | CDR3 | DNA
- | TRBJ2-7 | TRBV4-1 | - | CASSQERGRSSYEQYF | TGCGCCAGCAGCCAAGAACGGGGCAGGAGCTCCTACGAGCAGTACTTC
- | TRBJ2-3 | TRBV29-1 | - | CSVLRATDTQYF | TGTAGCGTGCTTAGGGCCACAGATACGCAGTATTTT
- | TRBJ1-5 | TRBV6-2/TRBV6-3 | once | CASRPTTAKQPQHF | TGTGCCAGCAGACCAACTACAGCCAAGCAGCCCCAGCATTTT
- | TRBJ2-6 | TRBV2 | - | CASSAQLVLTF | TGTGCCAGCAGCGCCCAGCTCGTCCTGACTTTC
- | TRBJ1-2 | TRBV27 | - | CASSPGGRGKGYGYTF | TGTGCCAGCAGTCCCGGAGGTAGGGGAAAAGGCTATGGCTACACCTTC
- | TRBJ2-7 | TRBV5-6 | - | CASSPRGIVEQYF | TGTGCCAGCAGCCCGAGGGGGATCGTCGAGCAGTACTTC
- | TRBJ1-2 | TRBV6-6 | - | CASSYGGSVAYGYTF | TGTGCCAGCAGTTACGGTGGAAGTGTTGCCTATGGCTACACCTTC
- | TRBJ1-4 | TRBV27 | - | CAGSSFGAGDEKLFF | TGTGCCGGCAGCTCCTTTGGGGCGGGGGATGAAAAACTGTTTTTT
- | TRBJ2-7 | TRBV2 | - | CASSPLAREQYF | TGTGCCAGCAGTCCCCTAGCACGCGAGCAGTACTTC
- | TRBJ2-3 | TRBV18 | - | CASSRDPGDTQYF | TGTGCCAGCTCACGCGACCCGGGAGATACGCAGTATTTT
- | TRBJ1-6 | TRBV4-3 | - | CASSQNNSPLHF | TGCGCCAGCAGCCAAAATAATTCACCCCTCCACTTT
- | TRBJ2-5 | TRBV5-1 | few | CASSSPGRTTRSQETQYF | TGCGCCAGCAGCTCTCCGGGACGAACAACGAGAAGCCAAGAGACCCAGTACTTC
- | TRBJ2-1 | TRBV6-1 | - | CASSEGNFRSYNEQFF | TGTGCCAGCAGTGAAGGGAACTTCCGGTCCTACAATGAGCAGTTCTTC
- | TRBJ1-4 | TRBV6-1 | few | CASRPTATNEKLFF | TGTGCCAGCAGGCCGACAGCAACTAATGAAAAACTGTTTTTT
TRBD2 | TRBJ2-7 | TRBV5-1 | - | CASSAASGGKVYEQYF | TGCGCCAGCAGCGCTGCTAGCGGGGGGAAAGTTTACGAGCAGTACTTC
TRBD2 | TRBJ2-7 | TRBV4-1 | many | CASSPLAGEPYEQYF | TGCGCCAGCAGCCCGCTAGCGGGAGAACCCTACGAGCAGTACTTC
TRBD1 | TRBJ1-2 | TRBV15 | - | CATSRTPRQGNYGYTF | TGTGCCACCAGCAGAACCCCAAGACAGGGGAACTATGGCTACACCTTC
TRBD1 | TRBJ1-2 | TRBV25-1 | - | CASSERRGHDGYTF | TGTGCCAGCAGTGAACGCAGGGGGCACGATGGCTACACCTTC
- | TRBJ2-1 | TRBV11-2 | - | CASSLVWGNEQFF | TGTGCCAGCAGCTTAGTTTGGGGTAATGAGCAGTTCTTC
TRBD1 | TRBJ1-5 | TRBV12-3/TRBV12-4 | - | CASQNWRGHQPQHF | TGTGCCAGCCAGAATTGGAGGGGGCACCAGCCCCAGCATTTT